The present T cell receptor (beta chain) was sequenced within a study of immune evolution from preneoplasia to lung adenocarcinoma. Study-wide results and limits: From normal lung to invasive adenocarcinoma, top clone frequencies appeared to decrease.

Profiling relied on immunoSEQ multiplex PCR, and the TCRdb table lists in-frame clones only, not all of them. The sample has 14,000 or so clones; 85% are singletons. This CDR3 has 13 amino acids. V shed 0 bases and J shed 7 bases, with 9 bases lying between them. The germline CDR1 and CDR2 sequences are LGHNA and YSLEER. With regard to this clone: What it binds is not known.

Patients had resection in Japan or China between about 2014 and 2018. The receptor was isolated from an older donor with lung adenocarcinoma. Sequenced input: FFPE lung adenocarcinoma in situ tissue. The J gene is TRBJ1-2, the V gene TRBV4-3; D ambiguous. CDR3 nucleotides: TGCGCCAGCAGCCAAGAGAGGGTGTTTGGCTACACCTTC. This encodes CASSQERVFGYTF.